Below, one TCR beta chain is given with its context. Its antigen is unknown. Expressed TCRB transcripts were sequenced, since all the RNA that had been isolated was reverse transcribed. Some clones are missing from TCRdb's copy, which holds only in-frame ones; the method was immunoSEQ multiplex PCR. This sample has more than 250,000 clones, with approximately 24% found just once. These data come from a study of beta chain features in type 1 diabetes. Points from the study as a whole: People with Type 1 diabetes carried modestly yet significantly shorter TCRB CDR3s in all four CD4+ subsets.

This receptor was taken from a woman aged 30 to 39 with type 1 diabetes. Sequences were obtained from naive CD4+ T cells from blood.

The CDR3 loop reads CAWSVSDIQYF. CDR3 coding DNA: TGTGCCTGGAGTGTCTCGGACATTCAGTACTTC. V and J are TRBV30 and TRBJ2-4; D ambiguous. CDR1 is GTSNPN, CDR2 SVGIG, per germline (reference sequence). This CDR3 has 11 amino acids. The V gene lost 0 bases and the J gene lost 8 bases, with 5 bases spanning the gap. Drawing the rest from reference TRBV30 and TRBJ2-4, the complete variable domain is SQTIHQWPATLVQPVGSPLSLECTVEGTSNPNLYWYRQAAGRGLQLLFYSVGIGQISSEVPQNLSASRPQDRQFILSSKKLLLSDSGFYLCAWSVSDIQYFGAGTRLSVL.